This passage covers 6 T cell receptor beta chains from one sample sequenced in a study of identical twins. TCRdb itself ran the 5' RACE reads through MiXCR, one entry per CDR3 protein. The repertoire holds hundreds of thousands of distinct CDR3 sequences, with approximately 6.8% as singletons. This sample also belongs to another study, concerning yellow fever vaccine responses in identical twins.

The sample was CD8+ T cells sorted from blood. The source of these receptors is a woman aged 18-30 years in good health.

The J gene is TRBJ2-1, the V gene TRBV5-6; the D gene is possibly TRBD2 (5 bases). Germline CDR1 reads SGHDT; CDR2 reads YYEEEE. V lost 2 bases and J 7 bases, leaving 13 bases between the germline ends. This CDR3 contains 14 residues. This CDR3 reads CASSFEGRGNEQFF. For the CDR3, the DNA is TGTGCCAGCAGCTTTGAGGGCCGTGGGAATGAGCAGTTCTTC.

The chain recombines TRBV12-3 or TRBV12-4 with TRBJ2-3; D ambiguous. CDR3 length equals 13 residues. Trimming cost V 5 bases and J 4 bases, with 10 bases left between them. This CDR3 is CASSPTRPDTQYF. DNA of the CDR3: TGTGCCAGCAGTCCAACACGCCCAGATACGCAGTATTTT.

There are many counts of this clonotype. The J gene is TRBJ2-3, the V gene TRBV4-1; TRBD2 agrees at 7 bases. CDR1 and CDR2 (germline): MGHRA, YSYEKL. The J segment lost 6 bases and the V segment lost 0 bases, leaving 12 bases of the junction unmatched. The CDR3 totals 17 residues. CDR3 protein: CASSQDGVAGIGDTQYF. The CDR3 bases are TGCGCCAGCAGCCAAGATGGGGTAGCGGGTATCGGGGATACGCAGTATTTT.

The V call is TRBV14, the J call TRBJ2-2; 9 bases agree with TRBD1. J was trimmed by 0 bases and V by 6 bases; bases with no gene match: 5. Per germline, CDR1 SGHDN and CDR2 FVKESK. The CDR3 consists of 16 residues. CDR3 sequence (DNA): TGTGCCAGCAGACGGGGACAGGGCCCGAACACCGGGGAGCTGTTTTTT. This translates into CASRRGQGPNTGELFF.

The sample holds many counts of this clonotype. The chain has TRBV29-1 and TRBJ2-5, with 8 bases aligning to TRBD1. Germline-derived CDR1 and CDR2 are SQVTM and ANQGSEA. The CDR3 sequence is 12 residues long. With 7 bases clipped from V and 4 bases from J, the junction kept 5 bases outside the gene matches. The CDR3 here is CSAEDRGETQYF. The CDR3 DNA follows: TGCAGCGCCGAAGACAGGGGAGAGACCCAGTACTTC.

The chain is built from TRBV20-1 and TRBJ2-7; a possible D gene is TRBD2 (6 bases). The germline CDR1 and CDR2 sequences are DFQATT and SNEGSKA (reference sequence). The CDR3 covers 17 residues. Trimming removed 1 base at V and 4 bases at J, with 23 bases between. Here the CDR3 DNA reads TGCAGTGCTAGAGGGCGGGGTGAATCTACTAGCTCGTACGAGCAGTACTTC. Amino acid sequence: CSARGRGESTSSYEQYF.